A selection of T cell receptor beta chains follows, all from one sample in a study of T cells in tumors after PD-1 blockade. Profiled with immunoSEQ multiplex PCR; TCRdb holds only in-frame clones, not every one. Among roughly 48,000 clones listed, approximately 81% were seen once. Material: PBMCs, obtained before anti-PD-1 treatment. These receptors all stem from a human donor with basal cell carcinoma. CDR3s include the opening cysteine and the closing phenylalanine or tryptophan. D genes are given only for firm matches. Size is stated for part of the rows, as once, few or many counts, or as a class when the clone is expanded.

CDR3 length	V gene	J gene	clone size	D gene	CDR3 protein	CDR3 DNA
14	TRBV28	TRBJ2-5	once	-	CASRRRGGRETQYF	TGTGCCAGCAGGAGACGTGGGGGTCGAGAGACCCAGTACTTC
14	TRBV30	TRBJ1-1	-	-	CAWSVQGVGTEAFF	TGTGCCTGGAGTGTTCAAGGGGTCGGCACTGAAGCTTTCTTT
14	TRBV6-4	TRBJ2-2	-	-	CASRPGTHSGELFF	TGTGCCAGCAGGCCCGGGACCCACTCCGGGGAGCTGTTTTTT
11	TRBV6-2/TRBV6-3	TRBJ2-5	-	-	CASSYAETQYF	TGTGCCAGCAGTTACGCCGAGACCCAGTACTTC
15	TRBV18	TRBJ1-1	-	TRBD1	CASSPRETGGSTAFF	TGTGCCAGCTCACCCCGGGAGACAGGGGGTTCAACAGCTTTCTTT
11	TRBV5-6	TRBJ2-7	-	-	CASSPSYEQYF	TGTGCCAGCAGCCCTTCCTACGAGCAGTACTTC
14	TRBV6-5	TRBJ2-7	-	-	CASSPLTDSYEQYF	TGTGCCAGCAGCCCGCTAACTGACTCCTACGAGCAGTACTTC
13	TRBV6-5	TRBJ1-4	-	-	CASSYSGVGKLFF	TGTGCCAGCAGTTATTCAGGGGTAGGAAAACTGTTTTTT
14	TRBV5-1	TRBJ2-5	-	TRBD2	CASSLGGREETQYF	TGCGCCAGCAGCTTGGGCGGGAGAGAAGAGACCCAGTACTTC
14	TRBV2	TRBJ1-6	few	-	CASSEGGTNSPLHF	TGTGCCAGCAGTGAAGGGGGGACTAATTCACCCCTCCACTTT
15	TRBV7-6	TRBJ1-3	-	-	CASSLADSAGNTIYF	TGTGCCAGCAGCTTAGCGGACAGCGCTGGAAACACCATATATTTT
15	TRBV9	TRBJ2-2	-	-	CASTQTVSNTGELFF	TGTGCCAGCACCCAGACAGTTTCGAACACCGGGGAGCTGTTTTTT
16	TRBV5-1	TRBJ2-1	-	-	CASSLDPGRVYNEQFF	TGCGCCAGCAGCTTGGACCCAGGGCGAGTATACAATGAGCAGTTCTTC
14	TRBV6-4	TRBJ1-2	-	-	CASSDSWSRYGYTF	TGTGCCAGCAGTGACTCATGGAGTCGGTATGGCTACACCTTC
19	TRBV4-1	TRBJ1-1	-	-	CASSQGRILARTGNTEAFF	TGCGCCAGCAGCCAAGGCCGGATTCTCGCTCGGACGGGGAACACTGAAGCTTTCTTT
18	TRBV28	TRBJ1-1	-	TRBD1	CASSGGDRDLRLGTEAFF	TGTGCCAGCAGTGGGGGGGACAGGGATTTGAGGTTGGGCACTGAAGCTTTCTTT
15	TRBV2	TRBJ2-2	-	TRBD1	CASSLRQGVIGELFF	TGTGCCAGCAGTCTCCGACAGGGGGTAATCGGGGAGCTGTTTTTT
14	TRBV6-5	TRBJ1-1	-	-	CASSGDKLGTEAFF	TGTGCCAGCTCCGGAGACAAATTAGGGACTGAAGCTTTCTTT
14	TRBV3-1/TRBV3-2	TRBJ1-1	-	-	CASSRLQKNTEAFF	TGTGCCAGCAGCCGTTTACAGAAGAACACTGAAGCTTTCTTT
20	TRBV6-2/TRBV6-3	TRBJ1-1	once	-	CASSYSFLLTGEEMNTEAFF	TGTGCCAGCAGTTACTCGTTTTTATTAACAGGTGAGGAAATGAACACTGAAGCTTTCTTT
15	TRBV5-5	TRBJ1-1	-	-	CASSSGPTGNTEAFF	TGTGCCAGCAGCTCGGGCCCCACCGGGAACACTGAAGCTTTCTTT
15	TRBV7-2	TRBJ2-3	-	-	CASSPYGTPADTQYF	TGTGCCAGCAGCCCGTACGGGACTCCCGCCGATACGCAGTATTTT
16	TRBV3-1/TRBV3-2	TRBJ1-5	-	-	CASSQGTASLHQPQHF	TGTGCCAGCAGCCAAGGGACAGCCTCTCTTCATCAGCCCCAGCATTTT
15	TRBV15	TRBJ1-1	few	-	CATSGVEILNTEAFF	TGTGCCACCAGCGGAGTAGAGATTCTGAACACTGAAGCTTTCTTT
15	TRBV27	TRBJ2-7	-	-	CASSQQPSSSYEQYF	TGTGCCAGCAGTCAACAGCCATCGAGCTCCTACGAGCAGTACTTC
14	TRBV30	TRBJ1-6	few	-	CAWSLGIGNSPLHF	TGTGCCTGGAGTCTGGGAATTGGTAATTCACCCCTCCACTTT
15	TRBV7-9	TRBJ2-3	-	-	CASSLGGAPTDTQYF	TGTGCCAGCAGCTTAGGAGGGGCGCCCACAGATACGCAGTATTTT
13	TRBV5-1	TRBJ1-1	once	-	CASRTTGNTEAFF	TGCGCCAGCAGAACGACAGGGAACACTGAAGCTTTCTTT
13	TRBV6-5	TRBJ2-7	-	TRBD1	CASSNTGVGEQYF	TGTGCCAGCAGTAATACAGGGGTAGGCGAGCAGTACTTC
13	TRBV7-9	TRBJ1-4	-	-	CASSTDALGKLFF	TGTGCCAGCAGCACTGATGCTCTTGGAAAACTGTTTTTT
15	TRBV5-1	TRBJ1-5	-	-	CASSLGGSRNQPQHF	TGCGCCAGCAGCTTGGGGGGCAGCCGTAATCAGCCCCAGCATTTT
16	TRBV19	TRBJ2-3	once	-	CASSSYVGFSTDTQYF	TGTGCCAGTAGTAGTTACGTCGGTTTCAGCACAGATACGCAGTATTTT